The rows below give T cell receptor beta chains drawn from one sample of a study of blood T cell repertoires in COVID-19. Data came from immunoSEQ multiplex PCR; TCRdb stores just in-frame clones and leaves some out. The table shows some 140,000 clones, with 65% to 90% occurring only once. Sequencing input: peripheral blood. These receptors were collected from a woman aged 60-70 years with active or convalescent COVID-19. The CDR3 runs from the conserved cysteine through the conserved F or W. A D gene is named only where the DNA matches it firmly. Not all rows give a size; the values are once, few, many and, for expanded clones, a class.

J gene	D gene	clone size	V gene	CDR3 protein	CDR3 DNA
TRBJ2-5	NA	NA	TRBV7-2	CASSLTRETQYF	TGTGCCAGCAGCTTAACCAGGGAGACCCAGTACTTC
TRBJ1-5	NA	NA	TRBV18	CASSPATGNQPQHF	TGTGCCAGCTCACCAGCTACAGGTAATCAGCCCCAGCATTTT
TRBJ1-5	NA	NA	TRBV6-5	CASSLDSFNQPQHF	TGTGCCAGCAGCCTTGACAGTTTCAATCAGCCCCAGCATTTT
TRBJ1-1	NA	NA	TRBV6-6	CASSYPAQANAEAFF	TGTGCCAGCAGTTACCCCGCGCAGGCCAACGCTGAAGCTTTCTTT
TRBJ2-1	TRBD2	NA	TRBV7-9	CASSSASGRANEQFF	TGTGCCAGCAGCTCAGCTAGCGGGAGGGCCAATGAGCAGTTCTTC
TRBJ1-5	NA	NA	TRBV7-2	CASRLGKDQPQHF	TGTGCCAGCAGACTAGGGAAGGATCAGCCCCAGCATTTT
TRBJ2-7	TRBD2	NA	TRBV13	CASSGEREGYEQYF	TGTGCCAGCTCCGGCGAGCGGGAGGGCTACGAGCAGTACTTC
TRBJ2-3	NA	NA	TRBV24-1	CATSERGGPTDTQYF	TGTGCCACCAGTGAGAGGGGGGGACCCACAGATACGCAGTATTTT
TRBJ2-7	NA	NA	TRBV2	CASSGAGQYEQYF	TGTGCCAGCAGTGGGGCAGGGCAGTACGAGCAGTACTTC
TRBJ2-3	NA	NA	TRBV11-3	CASSLVEGLTDTQYF	TGTGCCAGCAGCTTAGTAGAGGGTCTCACAGATACGCAGTATTTT
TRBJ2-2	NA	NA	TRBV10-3	CAISDYGELFF	TGTGCCATCAGTGATTACGGGGAGCTGTTTTTT
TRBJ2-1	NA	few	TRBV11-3	CASSTGLYNEQFF	TGTGCCAGCAGCACCGGACTGTACAATGAGCAGTTCTTC
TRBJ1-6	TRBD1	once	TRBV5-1	CASGTGRDNSPLHF	TGCGCCAGCGGGACAGGGAGGGATAATTCACCCCTCCACTTT
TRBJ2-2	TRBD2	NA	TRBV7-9	CASSSKLAGGDTGELFF	TGTGCCAGCAGCTCCAAGTTAGCGGGAGGGGACACCGGGGAGCTGTTTTTT
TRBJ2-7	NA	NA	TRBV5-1	CASSLEGAYEQYF	TGCGCCAGCAGCTTGGAGGGAGCCTACGAGCAGTACTTC